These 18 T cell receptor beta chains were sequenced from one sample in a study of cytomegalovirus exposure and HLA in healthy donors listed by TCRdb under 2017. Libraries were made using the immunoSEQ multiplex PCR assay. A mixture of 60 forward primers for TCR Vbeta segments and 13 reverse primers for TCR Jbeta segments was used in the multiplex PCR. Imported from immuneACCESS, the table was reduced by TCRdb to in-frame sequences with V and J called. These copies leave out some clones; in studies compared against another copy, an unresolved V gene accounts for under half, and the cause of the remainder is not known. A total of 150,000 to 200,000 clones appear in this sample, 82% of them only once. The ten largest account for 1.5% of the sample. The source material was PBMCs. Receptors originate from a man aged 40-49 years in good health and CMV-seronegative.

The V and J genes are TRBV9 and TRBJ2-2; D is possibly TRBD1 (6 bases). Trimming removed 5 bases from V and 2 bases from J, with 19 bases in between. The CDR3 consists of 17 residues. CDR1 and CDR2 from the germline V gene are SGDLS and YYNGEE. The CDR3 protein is CASSPTPWTANTGELFF. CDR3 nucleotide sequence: TGTGCCAGCAGTCCAACCCCCTGGACAGCCAACACCGGGGAGCTGTTTTTT.

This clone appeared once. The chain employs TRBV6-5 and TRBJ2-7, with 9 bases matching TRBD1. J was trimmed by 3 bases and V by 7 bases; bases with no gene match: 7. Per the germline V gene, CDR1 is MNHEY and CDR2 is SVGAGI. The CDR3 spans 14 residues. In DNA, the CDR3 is TGTGCCAGCACCTACGGACAGGGGAACTACGAGCAGTACTTC. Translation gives CASTYGQGNYEQYF.

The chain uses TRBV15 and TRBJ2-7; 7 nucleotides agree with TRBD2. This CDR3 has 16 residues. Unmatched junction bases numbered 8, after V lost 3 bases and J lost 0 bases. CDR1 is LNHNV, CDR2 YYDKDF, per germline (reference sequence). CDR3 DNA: TGTGCCACCAGCAGGGACATAGCGGGTTTCTCCTACGAGCAGTACTTC. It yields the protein CATSRDIAGFSYEQYF. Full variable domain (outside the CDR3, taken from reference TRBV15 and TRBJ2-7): DAMVIQNPRYQVTQFGKPVTLSCSQTLNHNVMYWYQQKSSQAPKLLFHYYDKDFNNEADTPDNFQSRRPNTSFCFLDIRSPGLGDTAMYLCATSRDIAGFSYEQYFGPGTRLTVT.

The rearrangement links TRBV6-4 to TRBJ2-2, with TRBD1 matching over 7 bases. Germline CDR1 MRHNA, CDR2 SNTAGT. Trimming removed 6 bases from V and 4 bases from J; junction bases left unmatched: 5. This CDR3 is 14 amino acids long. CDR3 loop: CASSGSGGTGELFF. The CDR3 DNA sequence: TGTGCCAGCAGCGGTTCAGGGGGCACCGGGGAGCTGTTTTTT.

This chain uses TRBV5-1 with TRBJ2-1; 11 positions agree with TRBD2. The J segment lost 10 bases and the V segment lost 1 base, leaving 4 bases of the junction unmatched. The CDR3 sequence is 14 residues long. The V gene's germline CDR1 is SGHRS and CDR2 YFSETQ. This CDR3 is CASSLQTSGTEQFF. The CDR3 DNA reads TGCGCCAGCAGCTTGCAGACTAGCGGGACAGAGCAGTTCTTC.

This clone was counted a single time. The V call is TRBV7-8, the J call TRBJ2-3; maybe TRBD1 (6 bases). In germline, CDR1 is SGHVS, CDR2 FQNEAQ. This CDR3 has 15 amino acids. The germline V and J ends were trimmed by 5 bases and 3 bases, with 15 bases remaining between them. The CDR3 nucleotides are TGTGCCAGCAGCGCCCAGGGACAAAATACAGATACGCAGTATTTT. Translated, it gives CASSAQGQNTDTQYF.

The CDR3 loop is CATKTGTENTGELFF. The CDR3 DNA sequence: TGCGCCACCAAGACCGGGACAGAGAACACCGGGGAGCTGTTTTTT. The V gene is TRBV5-1, the J gene TRBJ2-2, with 7 positions matching TRBD1. CDR3 length: 15 residues. The junction had 9 bases not matched to a gene; V was cut back by 9 bases and J by 1 base. CDR1 SGHRS and CDR2 YFSETQ come from the germline V gene.

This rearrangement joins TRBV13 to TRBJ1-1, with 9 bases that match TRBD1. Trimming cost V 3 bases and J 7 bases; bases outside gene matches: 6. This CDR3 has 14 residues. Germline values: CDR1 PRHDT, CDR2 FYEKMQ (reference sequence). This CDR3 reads CASSFMGQGYEAFF. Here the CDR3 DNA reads TGTGCCAGCAGCTTCATGGGACAGGGATATGAAGCTTTCTTT.

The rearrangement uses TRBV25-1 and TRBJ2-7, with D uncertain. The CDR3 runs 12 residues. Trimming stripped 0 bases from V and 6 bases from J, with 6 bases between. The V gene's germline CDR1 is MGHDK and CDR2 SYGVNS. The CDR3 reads CASSEYQLEQYF. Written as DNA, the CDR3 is TGTGCCAGCAGTGAATATCAACTCGAGCAGTACTTC.

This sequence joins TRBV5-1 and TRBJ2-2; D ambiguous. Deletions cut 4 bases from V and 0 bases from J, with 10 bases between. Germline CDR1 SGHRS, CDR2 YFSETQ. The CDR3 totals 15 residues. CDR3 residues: CASSLTETNTGELFF. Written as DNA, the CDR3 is TGCGCCAGCAGCCTCACAGAAACGAACACCGGGGAGCTGTTTTTT.

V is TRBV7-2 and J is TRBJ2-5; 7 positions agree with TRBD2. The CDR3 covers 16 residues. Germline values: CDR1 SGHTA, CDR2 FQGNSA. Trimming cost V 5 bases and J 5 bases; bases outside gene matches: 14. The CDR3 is CASSGDWREISETQYF. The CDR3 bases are TGTGCCAGCAGCGGTGACTGGCGGGAGATTTCGGAGACCCAGTACTTC.

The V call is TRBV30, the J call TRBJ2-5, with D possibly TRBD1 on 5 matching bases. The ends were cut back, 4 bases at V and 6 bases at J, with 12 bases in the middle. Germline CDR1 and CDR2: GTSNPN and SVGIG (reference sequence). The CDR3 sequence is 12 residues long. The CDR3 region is CAWKAGYQTQYF. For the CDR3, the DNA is TGTGCCTGGAAAGCAGGGTACCAGACCCAGTACTTC.

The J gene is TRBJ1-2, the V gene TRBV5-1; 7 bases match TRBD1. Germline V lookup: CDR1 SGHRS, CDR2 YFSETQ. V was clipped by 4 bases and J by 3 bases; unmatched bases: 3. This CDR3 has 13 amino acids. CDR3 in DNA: TGCGCCAGCAGCCGGACAGGAGACTATGGCTACACCTTC. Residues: CASSRTGDYGYTF.

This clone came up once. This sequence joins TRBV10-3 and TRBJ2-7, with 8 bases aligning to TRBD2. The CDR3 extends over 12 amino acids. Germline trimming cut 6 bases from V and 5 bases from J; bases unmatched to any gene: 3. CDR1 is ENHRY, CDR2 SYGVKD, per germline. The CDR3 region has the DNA TGTGCCATCAGAGGGCGGGAGGACGAGCAGTACTTC. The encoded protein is CAIRGREDEQYF.

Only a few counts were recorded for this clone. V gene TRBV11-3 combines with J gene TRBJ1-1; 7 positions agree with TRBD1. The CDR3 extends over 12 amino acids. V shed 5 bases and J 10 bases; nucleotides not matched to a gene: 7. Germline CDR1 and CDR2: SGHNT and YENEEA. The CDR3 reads CASSLNRGVAFF. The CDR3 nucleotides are TGTGCCAGCAGCCTGAACAGGGGCGTAGCTTTCTTT.

Here the CDR3 DNA reads TGCAGCCCATTTCGGGGGGCGCAAAACACTGAAGCTTTCTTT. Its translation is CSPFRGAQNTEAFF. The chain joins TRBV29-1 to TRBJ1-1, with D possibly being TRBD1 (6 bases). CDR1 is SQVTM, CDR2 ANQGSEA, per germline. This CDR3 region has 14 residues. The germline V and J ends were trimmed by 8 bases and 2 bases, with 18 bases remaining between them.

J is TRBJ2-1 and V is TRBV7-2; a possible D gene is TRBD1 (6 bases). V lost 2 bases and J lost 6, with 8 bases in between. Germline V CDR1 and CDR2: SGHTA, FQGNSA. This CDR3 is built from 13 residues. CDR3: CASSLTRGNEQFF. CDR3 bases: TGTGCCAGCAGCTTAACCAGGGGCAATGAGCAGTTCTTC.

The CDR3 DNA reads TGTGCCAGCAGCTTAACAGGGAACACTGAAGCTTTCTTT. The encoded protein is CASSLTGNTEAFF. This chain joins TRBV11-3 and TRBJ1-1; TRBD1 is a possible D gene (5 bases). The CDR3 totals 13 residues. Germline assignment: CDR1 SGHNT and CDR2 YENEEA. Between the trimmed V and J ends, which lost 2 bases and 1 base, there was a span of 5 bases.